A single sample gave rise to the 12 T cell receptor beta chains below, sequenced in a study of blood T cell repertoires in COVID-19. Data came from immunoSEQ multiplex PCR; TCRdb stores just in-frame clones and leaves some out. The sample includes approximately 220,000 clones, around 90% of them seen just once. Material for sequencing was peripheral blood. The receptors here all came from a man between 60 and 75 years old with acute or convalescent COVID-19.

The rearrangement joins TRBV19 to TRBJ1-2, with 7 bases identical to TRBD1. With 5 bases clipped from V and 6 bases from J, the junction kept 3 bases outside the gene matches. The CDR3 runs 12 residues. The germline CDR1 and CDR2 sequences are LNHDA and SQIVND (reference sequence). CDR3 protein: CASSVTGDGYTF. The CDR3 bases are TGTGCCAGTAGTGTCACAGGGGATGGCTACACCTTC.

The rearrangement links TRBV29-1 to TRBJ1-2, with TRBD1 identical over 8 bases. The V and J ends lost 7 bases and 4 bases, in that order; junction bases with no gene match: 11. CDR1 is SQVTM, CDR2 ANQGSEA, per germline. This CDR3 has 14 amino acids. The CDR3 protein is CSGGAQGAAYGYTF. Here the CDR3 DNA reads TGCAGCGGCGGGGCCCAGGGGGCGGCCTATGGCTACACCTTC.

The rearrangement links TRBV19 to TRBJ2-7, with 8 bases that match TRBD1. Looked up from germline, CDR1 is LNHDA and CDR2 is SQIVND (reference sequence). V trimming: 6 bases; J trimming: 0 bases; junction bases outside the gene matches: 7. CDR3 length equals 15 residues. CDR3 nucleotide sequence: TGTGCCAGTAGGTCGGGGACAGGCATCTCCTACGAGCAGTACTTC. The encoded protein is CASRSGTGISYEQYF.

The V and J genes are TRBV28 and TRBJ2-7, with D possibly being TRBD2 (6 bases). Germline CDR1 MDHEN, CDR2 SYDVKM. The V and J ends lost 2 bases and 2 bases respectively, with 10 bases between them. This CDR3 is built from 14 residues. CDR3 protein: CASSLAGRPYEQYF. CDR3 sequence (DNA): TGTGCCAGCAGTTTAGCCGGGAGACCCTACGAGCAGTACTTC. The whole variable domain, remainder taken from reference TRBV28 and TRBJ2-7, is DVKVTQSSRYLVKRTGEKVFLECVQDMDHENMFWYRQDPGLGLRLIYFSYDVKMKEKGDIPEGYSVSREKKERFSLILESASTNQTSMYLCASSLAGRPYEQYFGPGTRLTVT.

The CDR3 is CASSFGTPDTQYF. Written as DNA, the CDR3 is TGTGCCAGCAGCTTTGGGACACCCGATACGCAGTATTTT. The chain couples TRBV12-1 to TRBJ2-3; the DNA was not used to check the table's D call, TRBD1. TRBV12-1 is a recognized pseudogene. The CDR3 covers 13 residues.

V usage is TRBV3-1 (or the pseudogene TRBV3-2) and J usage is TRBJ1-6; no firm D call. The V end was cut by 0 bases, the J end by 6 bases, with 12 bases between. Germline CDR1 is LGHDT and CDR2 is YNNKEL (reference sequence). The CDR3 is 16 residues long. The CDR3 DNA reads TGTGCCAGCAGCCAAGATTCGGGGATCCTTAATTCACCCCTCCACTTT. Translated, it gives CASSQDSGILNSPLHF.

The J gene is TRBJ2-5, the V gene TRBV3-1 (or the pseudogene TRBV3-2); D may be TRBD2 (5 bases). CDR3 size: 15 residues. The V gene's germline CDR1 is LGHDT and CDR2 YNNKEL (reference sequence). Trimming stripped 2 bases from V and 1 base from J, with 11 bases between. The chain's CDR3 is CASSQRSGIQETQYF. As DNA, the CDR3 is TGTGCCAGCAGCCAACGCTCCGGGATCCAAGAGACCCAGTACTTC.

This clone is classed as large (0.1 to 1%). This chain joins TRBV2 and TRBJ2-1; 9 bases are a match to TRBD1. This CDR3 is built from 11 residues. CDR1 is SNHLY and CDR2 is FYNNEI in the germline V gene. V lost 10 bases to trimming and J lost 15 bases; unmatched junction nucleotides: 10. CDR3 region: CATGKGQGRFF. CDR3 nucleotide sequence: TGTGCCACGGGTAAGGGACAGGGAAGGTTCTTC.

V gene TRBV19 combines with J gene TRBJ2-1, with a weak D call TRBD2 (5 bases). Germline CDR1 is LNHDA and CDR2 is SQIVND (reference sequence). Trimming removed 7 bases at V and 5 bases at J, with 15 bases between. The CDR3 totals 14 residues. CDR3 DNA: TGTGCCAGTAACGGGGAACCCCTAAACAATGAGCAGTTCTTC. Translation gives CASNGEPLNNEQFF.

The chain links TRBV29-1 to TRBJ1-2, with a weak D call TRBD1 (5 bases). The ends were cut back, 7 bases at V and 0 bases at J, with 9 bases in the middle. In germline, CDR1 is SQVTM, CDR2 ANQGSEA. This CDR3 spans 12 amino acids. Written as DNA, the CDR3 is TGCAGCGGGACAATTTCTAACTATGGCTACACCTTC. It encodes CSGTISNYGYTF.

The CDR3 here is CASSYGGRADTQYF. Here the CDR3 DNA reads TGTGCCAGCAGTTACGGTGGCCGGGCAGATACGCAGTATTTT. The gene calls are TRBV6-2 or TRBV6-3 and TRBJ2-3; D call uncertain. This CDR3 contains 14 residues. Germline CDR1 MNHEY, CDR2 SVGEGT. Deletions cut 2 bases from V and 4 bases from J, with 10 bases between.

This rearrangement joins TRBV5-8 to TRBJ2-5, with a tentative D call TRBD1 (6 bases). V lost 2 bases to trimming and J lost 1 base, with 9 bases between them. CDR1 SGHTS and CDR2 YDEGEE come from the germline V gene. This CDR3 has 14 amino acids. The CDR3 loop reads CASSLGTLQETQYF. The CDR3 DNA is TGTGCCAGCAGCTTAGGGACACTCCAAGAGACCCAGTACTTC.